The sequence of this T cell receptor beta chain was determined in a study of OX40 agonist ivuxolimab in advanced cancers. Study in general: Enrollees could have had prior anti-PD-1, anti-PD-L1 or anti-CTLA-4 therapy, which 35% to 40% had received. A partial response was reached by three patients: one with hepatocellular carcinoma and two with cutaneous melanoma. Study-wide points: Dose levels from 0.1 to 3.0 mg/kg saw CD4+ and CD8+ blood T cells expand clonally by week 6.

Losses at the gene ends were 3 bases for V and 8 bases for J; bases not matched to a gene: 9. Germline CDR1 is LNHNV and CDR2 is YYDKDF (reference sequence). CDR3 length: 14 residues. Patients with a history of autoimmune disease or on systemic immunosuppression were excluded. TCRdb keeps only in-frame clones here, not all; method: immunoSEQ multiplex PCR. In the table there are more than 55,000 clones, roughly 89% of which are singletons. Concerning this clone itself: Its antigen remains unidentified.

Sample: CD4+ or CD8+ T cells sorted from blood, taken in a trial of the OX40 agonist ivuxolimab. The rearrangement joins TRBV15 to TRBJ1-2; 7 bases match TRBD1. This clonotype originated in an adult with an advanced solid tumor such as melanoma, head and neck, liver or kidney cancer. Here the CDR3 reads CATSSYRGWEGYTF. CDR3 coding DNA: TGTGCCACCAGCAGCTACAGGGGTTGGGAGGGCTACACCTTC. Variable domain in full (rest from reference TRBV15 and TRBJ1-2): DAMVIQNPRYQVTQFGKPVTLSCSQTLNHNVMYWYQQKSSQAPKLLFHYYDKDFNNEADTPDNFQSRRPNTSFCFLDIRSPGLGDTAMYLCATSSYRGWEGYTFGSGTRLTVV.